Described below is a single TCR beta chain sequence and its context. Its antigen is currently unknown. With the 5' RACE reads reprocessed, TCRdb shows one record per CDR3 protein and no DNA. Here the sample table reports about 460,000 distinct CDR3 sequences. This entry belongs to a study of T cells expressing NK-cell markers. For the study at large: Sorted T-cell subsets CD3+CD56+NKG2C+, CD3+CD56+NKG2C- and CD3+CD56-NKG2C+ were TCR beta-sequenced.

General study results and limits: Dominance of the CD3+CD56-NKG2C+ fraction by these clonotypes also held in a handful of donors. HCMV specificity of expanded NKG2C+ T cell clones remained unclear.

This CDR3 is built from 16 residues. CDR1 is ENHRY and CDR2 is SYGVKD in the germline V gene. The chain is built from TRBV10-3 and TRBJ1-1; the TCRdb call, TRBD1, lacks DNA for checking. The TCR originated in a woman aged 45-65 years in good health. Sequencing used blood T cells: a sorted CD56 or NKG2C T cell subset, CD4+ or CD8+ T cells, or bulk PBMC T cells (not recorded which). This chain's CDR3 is CAISEYINRGRTEAFF.